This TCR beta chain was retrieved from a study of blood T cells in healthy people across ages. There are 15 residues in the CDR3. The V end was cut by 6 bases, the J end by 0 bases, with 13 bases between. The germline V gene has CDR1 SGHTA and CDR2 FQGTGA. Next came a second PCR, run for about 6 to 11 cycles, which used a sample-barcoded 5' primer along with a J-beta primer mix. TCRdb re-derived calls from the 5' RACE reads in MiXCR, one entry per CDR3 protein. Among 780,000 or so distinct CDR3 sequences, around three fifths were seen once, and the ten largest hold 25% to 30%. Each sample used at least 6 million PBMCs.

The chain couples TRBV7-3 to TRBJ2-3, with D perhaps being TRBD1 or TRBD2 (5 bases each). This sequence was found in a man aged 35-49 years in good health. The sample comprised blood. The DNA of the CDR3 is TGTGCCAGCAGGCAAGGGACCGCCAGCACAGATACGCAGTATTTT. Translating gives CASRQGTASTDTQYF.